Here is one T cell receptor beta chain with its context. Amplifying from RNA transcripts, the study obtained TCR beta CDR3 regions. An initial RT-PCR round employing HTBI primers preceded a second-round multiplex PCR. Each CDR3 protein is one row after TCRdb ran MiXCR on the multiplex PCR reads. Among roughly 380,000 distinct CDR3 sequences listed, 15% were seen once. Germline CDR1 SGHAT, CDR2 FQNNGV. The CDR3 has 15 residues. Trimming removed 6 bases at V and 6 bases at J, with 20 bases between. These data originate in a study of Graves' ophthalmopathy and Graves' hyperthyroidism. The specimen was peripheral blood. This chain connects TRBV11-2 to TRBJ1-1, with a tentative D call TRBD1 (5 bases). The TCR originated in a woman younger than 35 with stable Graves' hyperthyroidism. CDR3 in DNA: TGTGCCAGCAGGGACGGGACGAGTCCCAGGGCTGAAGCTTTCTTT. Translation: CASRDGTSPRAEAFF.